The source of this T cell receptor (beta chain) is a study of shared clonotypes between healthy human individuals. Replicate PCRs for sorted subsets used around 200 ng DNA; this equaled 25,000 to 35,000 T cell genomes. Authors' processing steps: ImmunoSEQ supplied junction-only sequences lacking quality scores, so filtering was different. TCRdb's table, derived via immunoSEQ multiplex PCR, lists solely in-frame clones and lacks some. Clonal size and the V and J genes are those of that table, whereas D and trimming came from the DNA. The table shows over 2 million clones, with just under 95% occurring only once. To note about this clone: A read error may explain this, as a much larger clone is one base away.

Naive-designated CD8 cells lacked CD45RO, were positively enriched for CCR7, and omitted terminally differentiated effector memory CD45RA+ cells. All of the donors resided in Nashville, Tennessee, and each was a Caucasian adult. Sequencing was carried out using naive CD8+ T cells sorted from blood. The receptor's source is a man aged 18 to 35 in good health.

The chain's CDR3 is CASSNSGANVLTF. The CDR3 region has the DNA TGTGCCAGCAGTAACTCTGGGGCCAACGTCCTGACTTTC. This chain joins TRBV6-5 and TRBJ2-6; D not resolved. The CDR3 is 13 amino acids. CDR1 is MNHEY and CDR2 is SVGAGI in the germline V gene.